The 32 T cell receptor beta chains presented below share a single source sample, sequenced in a study of immune characterization of retroperitoneal liposarcoma. Each CDR3 protein gets one entry after TCRdb re-called the PCR reads with MiXCR. The table records roughly 9,300 distinct CDR3 sequences, 37% of them present only once. The specimen was tumor tissue. All receptors come from a female donor with retroperitoneal liposarcoma.

The chain joins TRBV6-1 to TRBJ2-1; D might be TRBD1 (6 bases). V gave up 3 bases and J gave up 10 bases, with 16 bases separating them. The germline gives CDR1 MNHNS, CDR2 SASEGT. This CDR3 has 14 residues. The CDR3 spells CASSETGHSYEQFF. In DNA, the CDR3 is TGTGCCAGCAGTGAGACAGGCCACTCCTACGAGCAGTTCTTC.

The chain carries TRBV6-6 and TRBJ2-2, with 10 bases lining up with TRBD1. The length of the CDR3 is 16 residues. V trimming: 2 bases; J trimming: 5 bases; junction bases outside the gene matches: 5. Germline-derived CDR1 and CDR2 are MNHNY and SVGAGI (reference sequence). The CDR3 is CASSYRTGGRTGELFF. DNA for the CDR3: TGTGCCAGCAGTTACCGGACAGGGGGAAGGACCGGGGAGCTGTTTTTT.

This clonotype is classed as medium-sized (0.01 to 0.1%). CDR3 in amino acids: CASSSSNSKNIQYF. Here the CDR3 DNA reads TGTGCCAGCAGCAGTTCTAATTCCAAAAACATTCAGTACTTC. The chain carries TRBV7-2 and TRBJ2-4; no clear D gene. The CDR3 has 14 residues. The V end was cut by 5 bases, the J end by 2 bases, with 10 bases between. The germline V gene encodes CDR1 SGHTA and CDR2 FQGNSA.

By sample share, this clonotype is medium-sized. This sequence joins TRBV7-8 and TRBJ2-1; D unresolved. Germline CDR1 reads SGHVS; CDR2 reads FQNEAQ. V gave up 1 base and J gave up 13 bases, with 23 bases separating them. The CDR3 length is 16 residues. For the CDR3, the DNA is TGTGCCAGCAGCTTAGAGGGCCGGAGCCCGTTGGAGACCCAGTTCTTC. It specifies CASSLEGRSPLETQFF.

This clonotype is labeled medium-sized. J is TRBJ2-5 and V is TRBV6-1, with 7 bases identical to TRBD2. TRBJ2-7 explains the end of the DNA better; the J call may be wrong. The CDR3 covers 14 residues. The V gene's germline CDR1 is MNHNS and CDR2 SASEGT. The CDR3 spells CASRISGTYPEQYF. CDR3 in DNA: TGTGCCAGCAGGATAAGCGGGACCTATCCCGAGCAGTACTTC.

This clonotype was seen many times. CDR3 protein: CASRPPGNSPLHF. DNA of the CDR3: TGTGCCAGCAGGCCACCAGGGAATTCACCCCTCCACTTT. V gene TRBV7-7 combines with J gene TRBJ1-6; possibly TRBD1 for D (5 bases). This CDR3 region has 13 residues. Germline V lookup: CDR1 SSHAT, CDR2 FNYEAQ (reference sequence). The germline V and J ends were trimmed by 6 bases and 7 bases, with 10 bases remaining between them.

This clonotype has a handful of counts. V gene TRBV25-1 combines with J gene TRBJ2-1; tentative D call: TRBD2 (5 bases). The J call may be faulty, since TRBJ2-7 better matches the DNA end. Looked up from germline, CDR1 is MGHDK and CDR2 is SYGVNS. The length of the CDR3 is 15 residues. The DNA for the CDR3 is TGTGCCAGCAAGCGGACTGGAGGCTCCTACAATGAGCAGTACTTC. Protein sequence: CASKRTGGSYNEQYF.

The chain uses TRBV6-1 and TRBJ2-5; D is uncertain. TRBJ2-1 matches the DNA end more closely, so the J call is doubtful. Germline V gene sequence: CDR1 MNHNS, CDR2 SASEGT. CDR3 length equals 13 residues. CDR3 bases: TGTGCCAGCAGTGGTCAACCTTTCAATGAGCAGTTCTTC. Translation gives CASSGQPFNEQFF.

This clonotype was counted at least ten times. The gene calls are TRBV6-1 and TRBJ2-3; TRBD2 matches at 13 bases. V shed 3 bases, J shed 4 bases, and the junction held 1 base outside the gene matches. This CDR3 region has 15 residues. The germline V gene encodes CDR1 MNHNS and CDR2 SASEGT. Written as DNA, the CDR3 is TGTGCCAGCAGTGAGACTAGCGGGGGGCCAGATACGCAGTATTTT. Translating it yields CASSETSGGPDTQYF.

This clonotype has a handful of counts. The chain joins TRBV6-1 to TRBJ2-1, with D unclear. V gave up 10 bases and J gave up 5 bases, with 9 bases separating them. The germline gives CDR1 MNHNS, CDR2 SASEGT. This CDR3 region has 11 residues. CDR3 DNA sequence: TGTGCCACTACGTCTCACAATGAGCAGTTCTTC. Its translation is CATTSHNEQFF.

The V and J genes are TRBV6-5 and TRBJ2-5, with TRBD2 matching over 7 bases. The J call may be in error: the DNA end matches TRBJ2-7 better. CDR3 length: 16 residues. The germline gives CDR1 MNHEY, CDR2 SVGAGI. Here the CDR3 reads CASSRLTTSRSYEQYF. The CDR3 region has the DNA TGTGCCAGCAGTCGACTGACGACTAGCAGGTCCTACGAGCAGTACTTC.

There are many counts of this clonotype. The rearrangement uses TRBV6-1 and TRBJ2-3; a weak D match, TRBD2 (5 bases). Germline CDR1 reads MNHNS; CDR2 reads SASEGT. The CDR3 sequence is 16 residues long. Trimming removed 3 bases from V and 2 bases from J, with 15 bases in between. CDR3 in amino acids: CASSDIRRVNTDTQYF. In DNA, the CDR3 is TGTGCCAGCAGTGATATAAGGCGGGTGAACACAGATACGCAGTATTTT.

This clonotype was counted between two and nine times. The chain employs TRBV6-1 and TRBJ1-1; 8 bases fit TRBD1. J gave up 6 bases and V 5 bases, and 5 bases lay outside the gene matches. Looked up from germline, CDR1 is MNHNS and CDR2 is SASEGT. The CDR3 totals 13 residues. CDR3 nucleotide sequence: TGTGCCAGCAGTACACAGGGGGGGGCTGAAGCTTTCTTT. It yields the protein CASSTQGGAEAFF.

The chain couples TRBV6-6 to TRBJ2-7; 11 nucleotides line up with TRBD2. With the DNA end fitting TRBJ2-1 better, the J assignment may be wrong. The length of the CDR3 is 16 residues. CDR1 is MNHNY and CDR2 is SVGAGI in the germline V gene (reference sequence). The CDR3 reads CASSTIRASGRNEQFF. Written as DNA, the CDR3 is TGTGCCAGCAGTACGATTCGGGCTAGCGGGAGGAATGAGCAGTTCTTC.

The chain employs TRBV6-1 and TRBJ2-1; D unresolved. This CDR3 is built from 13 residues. CDR1 and CDR2 (germline): MNHNS, SASEGT. V lost 10 bases, J lost 8 bases, and 18 bases lay in between. The CDR3 is CANDGLSEHEQFF. Here the CDR3 DNA reads TGTGCCAACGACGGCTTATCGGAGCATGAGCAGTTCTTC.

The chain couples TRBV27 to TRBJ2-5; D is perhaps TRBD2 (6 bases). CDR1 and CDR2 from the germline V gene are MNHEY and SMNVEV (reference sequence). This CDR3 has 13 residues. Trimming shortened V by 6 bases and J by 8 bases, and 16 bases separated the two germline ends. For the CDR3, the DNA is TGTGCCAGCAGAGAGACTAGGTTGGGTACCCAGTACTTC. It yields the protein CASRETRLGTQYF.

This clonotype was observed a few times. The chain uses TRBV25-1 and TRBJ2-3; TRBD2 agrees at 8 bases. The J call may be faulty, since TRBJ2-1 better matches the DNA end. The V gene's germline CDR1 is MGHDK and CDR2 SYGVNS. The CDR3 covers 15 residues. This CDR3 reads CASSELAGLIDEQFF. For the CDR3, the DNA is TGTGCCAGCAGTGAACTAGCGGGTCTTATTGACGAGCAGTTCTTC.

The chain has TRBV6-2 or TRBV6-3 and TRBJ2-1; D possibly corresponds to TRBD2 (6 bases). The CDR3 runs 15 residues. V lost 5 bases and J lost 2, with 13 bases in between. Germline V lookup: CDR1 MNHEY, CDR2 SVGEGT. Written as DNA, the CDR3 is TGTGCCAGCAGTGACGCGGGACGCGCCTACAATGAGCAGTTCTTC. Protein product: CASSDAGRAYNEQFF.

A remark on this clonotype: The final CDR3 position lacks the conserved phenylalanine or tryptophan, pointing to a likely read error. V usage is TRBV6-8 and J usage is TRBJ2-5; no firm D call. CDR3 length: 14 amino acids. Trimming removed 7 bases from V and 0 bases from J, with 12 bases in between. Germline V lookup: CDR1 MNHGY, CDR2 SAAAGT. The CDR3 region is CASNTSWYQETQYS. The CDR3 coding sequence is TGTGCCAGCAACACAAGTTGGTACCAAGAGACCCAGTACTCC.

V is TRBV7-8 and J is TRBJ2-5; D uncertain. With 5 bases removed from V and 0 bases from J, the gap between germline ends came to 7 bases. This CDR3 spans 13 amino acids. Germline V CDR1 and CDR2: SGHVS, FQNEAQ. The CDR3 loop is CASSRDYQETQYF. CDR3 DNA sequence: TGTGCCAGCAGCCGTGACTACCAAGAGACCCAGTACTTC.

This clonotype was counted at least ten times. The genes are TRBV6-1 and TRBJ2-1; D possibly corresponds to TRBD1 (6 bases). CDR3 size: 12 residues. With 6 bases removed from V and 10 bases from J, the gap between germline ends came to 13 bases. The germline gives CDR1 MNHNS, CDR2 SASEGT. The CDR3 loop is CASSLTGYEQFF. CDR3 nucleotides: TGTGCCAGCAGCCTTACAGGGTACGAGCAGTTCTTC.

CDR3 coding DNA: TGTGCCAGCAGCCCGCCCGACAACAACAATGAGCAGTTCTTC. It yields the protein CASSPPDNNNEQFF. This sequence joins TRBV7-6 and TRBJ2-1; D unclear. Germline V gene sequence: CDR1 SGHVS, CDR2 FNYEAQ. The germline V and J ends were trimmed by 5 bases and 5 bases, with 13 bases remaining between them. The CDR3 is 14 residues long. Full variable domain (remainder filled in from reference TRBV7-6 and TRBJ2-1): GAGVSQSPRYKVTKRGQDVALRCDPISGHVSLYWYRQALGQGPEFLTYFNYEAQQDKSGLPNDRFSAERPEGSISTLTIQRTEQRDSAMYRCASSPPDNNNEQFFGPGTRLTVL.

This clonotype has a handful of counts. This chain links TRBV6-1 with TRBJ2-1; D call uncertain. In germline, CDR1 is MNHNS, CDR2 SASEGT. The V end lost 5 bases, the J end lost 3 bases, and 5 bases lay between the germline ends. This CDR3 contains 12 residues. Written as DNA, the CDR3 is TGTGCCAGCAGTCCTGACTACAATGAGCAGTTCTTC. Amino acid sequence: CASSPDYNEQFF.

This clonotype was found a few times. This chain links TRBV6-1 with TRBJ2-1, with D perhaps TRBD1 (5 bases). The CDR3 is 12 residues long. The V gene lost 8 bases and the J gene lost 10 bases, with 15 bases spanning the gap. Germline CDR1 reads MNHNS; CDR2 reads SASEGT. The CDR3 bases are TGTGCCAGCCGGACGGACACCTACGAGCAGTTCTTC. Translated, it gives CASRTDTYEQFF.

Judged by abundance, this clonotype is medium-sized. The chain is built from TRBV6-1 and TRBJ2-1; D is unclear. The ends were cut back, 4 bases at V and 0 bases at J, with 16 bases in the middle. Germline values: CDR1 MNHNS, CDR2 SASEGT. This CDR3 spans 17 amino acids. CDR3: CASSARRAVHSYNEQFF. The CDR3 bases are TGTGCCAGCAGTGCACGTAGGGCAGTCCACTCCTACAATGAGCAGTTCTTC.

The chain couples TRBV6-1 to TRBJ2-1; D unclear. The J call may be in error: the DNA end matches TRBJ2-7 better. This CDR3 contains 12 residues. The germline gives CDR1 MNHNS, CDR2 SASEGT. The CDR3 nucleotides are TGTGCCAGCAGCCTAGACATTTACGAGCAGTACTTC. It codes for CASSLDIYEQYF.

The V gene is TRBV27, the J gene TRBJ2-3; 8 bases agree with TRBD2. CDR3 length: 15 residues. Germline loops: CDR1 MNHEY, CDR2 SMNVEV (reference sequence). The V segment lost 3 bases and the J segment 4 bases; nucleotides outside the gene matches: 6. CDR3 protein: CASSFRASGSDTQYF. CDR3 nucleotide sequence: TGTGCCAGCAGTTTTCGGGCTAGCGGGTCAGATACGCAGTATTTT.

The chain joins TRBV6-6 to TRBJ2-1; D call uncertain. The DNA end lines up better with TRBJ2-5; the J call may be wrong. The CDR3 extends over 13 amino acids. The germline V gene encodes CDR1 MNHNY and CDR2 SVGAGI (reference sequence). The CDR3 nucleotides are TGTGCCAGCAGTTATTTTGGGCAAGAGACCCAGTACTTC. As protein: CASSYFGQETQYF.

The chain recombines TRBV7-6 with TRBJ2-3; D remains unclear. Germline V gene sequence: CDR1 SGHVS, CDR2 FNYEAQ. Trimming pared 1 base from V and 6 bases from J, leaving 11 bases between. The CDR3 has 14 residues. The chain's CDR3 is CASSLGPPEDTQYF. The CDR3 bases are TGTGCCAGCAGCTTAGGCCCACCAGAGGATACGCAGTATTTT.

This clonotype is labeled as medium-sized. The rearrangement links TRBV7-6 to TRBJ2-1; 9 nucleotides align to TRBD1. In germline, CDR1 is SGHVS, CDR2 FNYEAQ. The CDR3 contains 13 residues. Trimming cost V 1 base and J 9 bases; bases outside gene matches: 1. The CDR3 DNA reads as TGTGCCAGCAGCTTAGGGACAGGGGTTGAGCAGTTCTTC. Its protein is CASSLGTGVEQFF.

This clonotype was picked up a small number of times. The rearrangement joins TRBV6-1 to TRBJ2-3; D might be TRBD1 or TRBD2, each matching 5 bases. The DNA end lines up better with TRBJ2-7; the J call may be wrong. CDR3 length: 14 amino acids. Per germline, CDR1 MNHNS and CDR2 SASEGT. CDR3 sequence (DNA): TGTGCCAGCAAGCCGGGACCGACTTCCTACGAGCAGTACTTC. It specifies CASKPGPTSYEQYF.

This rearrangement joins TRBV10-2 to TRBJ2-1; TRBD2 might be the D (7 bases). The J call may not be correct, given that the DNA end is closer to TRBJ2-7. The CDR3 consists of 17 residues. Germline V gives CDR1 WSHSY, CDR2 SAAADI. The CDR3 nucleotides are TGCGCCAGCAGTGAGGAGCCCTATAGAACGGGGGGCGGCGAGCAGTACTTC. Protein sequence: CASSEEPYRTGGGEQYF.